This T cell receptor beta chain was captured in a study of circulating and synovial CD4+ cells in juvenile arthritis. Germline values: CDR1 LGHNA, CDR2 YSLEER. After removal of 0 bases from V and 2 bases from J, the junction contained 5 bases not matched to a gene. The CDR3 has 17 amino acids. A word on this clone: Antigen unknown.

Study-wide findings and caveats: Shared-clonotype fractions with synovium likely underestimate full repertoire overlap.

TCRdb's copy holds only in-frame clones and misses some; the assay was immunoSEQ multiplex PCR. Among about 33,000 clones, more than 90% were seen once, and the ten largest hold more than 0.15%. Sequencing input: CD4+ T cells from blood. The V and J genes are TRBV4-3 and TRBJ2-2; TRBD1 aligns across 8 bases. The source of this sequence is a human donor with juvenile idiopathic arthritis. CDR3 amino acids: CASSQDPDRGNTGELFF. In DNA, the CDR3 is TGCGCCAGCAGCCAAGATCCCGACAGGGGAAACACCGGGGAGCTGTTTTTT.